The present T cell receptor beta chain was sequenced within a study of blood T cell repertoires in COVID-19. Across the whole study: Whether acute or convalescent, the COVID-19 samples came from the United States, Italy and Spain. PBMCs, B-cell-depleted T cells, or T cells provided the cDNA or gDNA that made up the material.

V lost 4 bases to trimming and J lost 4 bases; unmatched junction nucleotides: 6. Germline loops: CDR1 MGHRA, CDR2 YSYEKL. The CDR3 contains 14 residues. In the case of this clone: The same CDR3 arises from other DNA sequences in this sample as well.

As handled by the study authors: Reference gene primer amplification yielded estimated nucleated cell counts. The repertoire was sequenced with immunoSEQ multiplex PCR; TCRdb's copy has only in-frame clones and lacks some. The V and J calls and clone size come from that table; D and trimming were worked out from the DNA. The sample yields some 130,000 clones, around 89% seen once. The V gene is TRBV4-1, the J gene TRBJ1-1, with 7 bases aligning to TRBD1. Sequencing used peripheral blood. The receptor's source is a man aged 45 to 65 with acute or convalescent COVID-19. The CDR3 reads CASSRGGLGTEAFF. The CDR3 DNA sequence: TGCGCCAGCAGCCGAGGGGGCCTCGGCACTGAAGCTTTCTTT.